This T cell receptor (beta chain) was obtained from a study of T cells in Graves' hyperthyroidism and ophthalmopathy. Overall study findings and caveats: Within blood appeared most thyroid clonotypes that had expanded above 0.001. Ophthalmopathy, as predicted by the model, came a median about seven months after the prediction.

Diagnostic decisions used clinical symptoms, serum thyroxine and TRAb, thyroid ultrasound and orbital computed tomography. This CDR3 region has 13 residues. V was shortened by 7 bases and J by 4 bases, with 15 bases between the two germline ends. Germline V gene lookup returns CDR1 DFQATT and CDR2 SNEGSKA (reference sequence). This clonotype was observed a few times. Its antigen remains unknown. Amplification of TCR beta CDR3 regions was performed using RNA transcripts as template. A set of HTBI primers served as the primers for a first-round RT-PCR of the TCR CDR3. MiXCR, run by TCRdb on the multiplex PCR reads, gives a single entry per CDR3 protein. The table has 450,000 to 500,000 distinct CDR3 sequences, around a fifth seen once.

The sequenced sample consisted of blood. The source is a woman in her 70s with Graves' ophthalmopathy. V is TRBV20-1 and J is TRBJ2-3, with D hard to call. The chain's CDR3 is CSGDRQTADTQYF. CDR3 sequence (DNA): TGCAGTGGCGACCGTCAGACGGCAGATACGCAGTATTTT.